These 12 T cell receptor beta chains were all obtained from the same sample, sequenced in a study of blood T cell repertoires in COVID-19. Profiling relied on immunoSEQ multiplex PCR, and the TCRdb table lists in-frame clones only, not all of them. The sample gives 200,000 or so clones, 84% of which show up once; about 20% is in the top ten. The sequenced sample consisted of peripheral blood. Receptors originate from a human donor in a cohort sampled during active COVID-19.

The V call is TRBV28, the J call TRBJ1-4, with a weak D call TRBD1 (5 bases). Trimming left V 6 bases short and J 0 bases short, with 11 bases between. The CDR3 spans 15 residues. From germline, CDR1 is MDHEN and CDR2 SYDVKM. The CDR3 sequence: CASSSQGTTNEKLFF. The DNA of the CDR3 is TGTGCCAGCAGCTCTCAGGGCACAACTAATGAAAAACTGTTTTTT. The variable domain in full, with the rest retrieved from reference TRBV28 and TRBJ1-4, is DVKVTQSSRYLVKRTGEKVFLECVQDMDHENMFWYRQDPGLGLRLIYFSYDVKMKEKGDIPEGYSVSREKKERFSLILESASTNQTSMYLCASSSQGTTNEKLFFGSGTQLSVL.

CDR3 residues: CASTSGGPMNTEAFF. The CDR3 DNA sequence: TGTGCCAGCACCTCCGGCGGGCCCATGAACACTGAAGCTTTCTTT. The rearrangement links TRBV11-2 to TRBJ1-1; no reliable D call. The CDR3 spans 15 residues. Germline loops: CDR1 SGHAT, CDR2 FQNNGV. Trimming removed 7 bases from V and 0 bases from J, with 15 bases in between.

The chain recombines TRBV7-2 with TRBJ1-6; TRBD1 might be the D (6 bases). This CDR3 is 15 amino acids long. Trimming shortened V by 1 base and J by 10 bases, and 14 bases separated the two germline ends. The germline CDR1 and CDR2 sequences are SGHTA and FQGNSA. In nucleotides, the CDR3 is TGTGCCAGCAGCTTAGTTGGACAGACGAGGTCACCCCTCCACTTT. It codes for CASSLVGQTRSPLHF.

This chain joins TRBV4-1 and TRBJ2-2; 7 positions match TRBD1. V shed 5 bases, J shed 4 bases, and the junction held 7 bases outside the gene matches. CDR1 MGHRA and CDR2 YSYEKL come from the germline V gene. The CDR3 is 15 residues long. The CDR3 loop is CASSEQTGFTGELFF. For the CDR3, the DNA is TGCGCCAGCAGCGAACAGACAGGGTTCACCGGGGAGCTGTTTTTT.

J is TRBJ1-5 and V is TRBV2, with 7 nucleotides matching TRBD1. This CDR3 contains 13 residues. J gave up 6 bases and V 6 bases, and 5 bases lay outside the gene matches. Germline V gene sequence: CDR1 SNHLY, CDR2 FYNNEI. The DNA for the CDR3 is TGTGCCAGCAGGCCTGACAGGGCTCAGCCCCAGCATTTT. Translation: CASRPDRAQPQHF.

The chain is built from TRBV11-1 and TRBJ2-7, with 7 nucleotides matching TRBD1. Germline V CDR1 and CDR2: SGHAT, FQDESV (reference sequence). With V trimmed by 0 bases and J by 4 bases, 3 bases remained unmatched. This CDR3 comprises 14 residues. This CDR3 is CASSLAGRGYEQYF. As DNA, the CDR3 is TGTGCCAGCAGCTTAGCGGGCAGGGGGTACGAGCAGTACTTC.

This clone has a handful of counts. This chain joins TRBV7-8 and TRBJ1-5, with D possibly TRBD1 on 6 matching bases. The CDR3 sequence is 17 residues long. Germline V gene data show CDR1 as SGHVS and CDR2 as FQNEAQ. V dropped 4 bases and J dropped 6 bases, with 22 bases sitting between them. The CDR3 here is CASSSRFVAGAGQPQHF. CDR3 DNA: TGTGCCAGCAGCTCGAGGTTTGTAGCGGGGGCCGGTCAGCCCCAGCATTTT.

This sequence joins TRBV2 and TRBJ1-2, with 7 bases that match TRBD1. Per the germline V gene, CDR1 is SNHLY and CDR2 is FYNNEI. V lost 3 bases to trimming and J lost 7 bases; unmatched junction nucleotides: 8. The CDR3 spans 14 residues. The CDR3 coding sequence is TGTGCCAGCAGTGAGTTACAGGGGCTCGTTGGCTACACCTTC. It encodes CASSELQGLVGYTF.

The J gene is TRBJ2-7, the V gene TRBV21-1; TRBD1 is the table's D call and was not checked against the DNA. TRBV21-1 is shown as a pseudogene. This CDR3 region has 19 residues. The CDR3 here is CASSKGFGGRGRGTYEQYV. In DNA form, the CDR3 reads TGTGCCAGCAGCAAAGGATTCGGTGGCAGGGGCAGGGGGACCTACGAGCAGTACGTC.

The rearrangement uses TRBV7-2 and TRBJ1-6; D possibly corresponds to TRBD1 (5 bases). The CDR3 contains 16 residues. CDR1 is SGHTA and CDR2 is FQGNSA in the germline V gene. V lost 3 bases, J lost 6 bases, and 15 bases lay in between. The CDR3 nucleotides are TGTGCCAGCAGCTTGGTATCAGGGTCGAGTAATTCACCCCTCCACTTT. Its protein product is CASSLVSGSSNSPLHF.

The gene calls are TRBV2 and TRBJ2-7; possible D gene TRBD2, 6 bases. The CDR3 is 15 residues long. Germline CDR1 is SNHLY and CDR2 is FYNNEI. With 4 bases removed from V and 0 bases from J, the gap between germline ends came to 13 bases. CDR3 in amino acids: CASSVLATSSYEQYF. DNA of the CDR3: TGTGCCAGCAGTGTTCTAGCGACGTCCTCCTACGAGCAGTACTTC.

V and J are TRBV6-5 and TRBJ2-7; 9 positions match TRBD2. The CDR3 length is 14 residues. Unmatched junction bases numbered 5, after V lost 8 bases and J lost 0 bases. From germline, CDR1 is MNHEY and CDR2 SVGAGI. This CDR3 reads CASESGGLSYEQYV. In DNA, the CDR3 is TGTGCCAGCGAGAGCGGGGGGCTCTCCTACGAGCAGTACGTC.